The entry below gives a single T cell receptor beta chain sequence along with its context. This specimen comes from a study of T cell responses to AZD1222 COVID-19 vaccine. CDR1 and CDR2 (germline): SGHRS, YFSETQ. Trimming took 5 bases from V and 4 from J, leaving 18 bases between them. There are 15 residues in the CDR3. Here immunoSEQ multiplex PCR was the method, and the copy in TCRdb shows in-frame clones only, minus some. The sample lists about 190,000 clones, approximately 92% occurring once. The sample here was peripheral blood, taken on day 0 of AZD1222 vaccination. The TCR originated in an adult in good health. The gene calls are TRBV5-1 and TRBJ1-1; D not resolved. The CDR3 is CASRPDLISSTEAFF. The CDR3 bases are TGCGCCAGCAGGCCGGACTTAATTTCTTCCACTGAAGCTTTCTTT.